Listed below are T cell receptor beta chains from one sample, sequenced in a study of OX40 agonist ivuxolimab in advanced cancers. Clones were read by immunoSEQ multiplex PCR, and TCRdb kept only the in-frame ones, dropping some. The sample shows under 85,000 clones, about 94% of them seen only once. The sample was CD4+ or CD8+ T cells sorted from blood, taken in a trial of the OX40 agonist ivuxolimab. The receptors were sampled from an adult with an advanced solid tumor such as melanoma, head and neck, liver or kidney cancer. The CDR3 runs from the conserved cysteine through the conserved F or W. Fields, in order: J gene, clone size, V gene, D gene, CDR3 protein, CDR3 DNA. The D gene is left open where the match is weak. For some rows the clone size is stated as once, few or many, or as a class when expanded; others skip it.

TRBJ2-5 . TRBV7-9 TRBD1 CASSFTDRGQETQYF TGTGCCAGCAGCTTCACGGACAGGGGACAAGAGACCCAGTACTTC
TRBJ1-2 . TRBV5-1 TRBD1 CASSLAGTANYGYTF TGCGCCAGCAGCTTGGCCGGGACAGCTAACTATGGCTACACCTTC
TRBJ2-5 . TRBV19 . CASSLGLRIGRETQYF TGTGCCAGTAGCCTCGGGCTAAGGATCGGTAGGGAGACCCAGTACTTC
TRBJ2-3 . TRBV19 . CASSIGAAGTDTQYF TGTGCCAGTAGTATAGGCGCCGCCGGCACAGATACGCAGTATTTT
TRBJ1-1 . TRBV7-9 . CASSRVGGDTEAFF TGTGCCAGCAGCCGGGTAGGGGGGGACACTGAAGCTTTCTTT
TRBJ2-3 . TRBV7-3 . CASSLGWGTDTQYF TGTGCCAGCAGCTTAGGCTGGGGCACAGATACGCAGTATTTT
TRBJ2-6 . TRBV29-1 . CSGQVSGANVLTF TGCAGCGGCCAGGTCTCTGGGGCCAACGTCCTGACTTTC
TRBJ1-1 . TRBV10-3 TRBD1 CAISDPPKTGVNTEAFF TGTGCCATCAGTGACCCCCCGAAGACAGGGGTGAACACTGAAGCTTTCTTT
TRBJ1-5 . TRBV7-9 . CASSLSGDQPQHF TGTGCCAGCAGCTTGTCAGGGGACCAGCCCCAGCATTTT
TRBJ2-3 . TRBV13 . CASSSPSDTQYF TGTGCCAGCAGCTCCCCGTCAGATACGCAGTATTTT
TRBJ1-3 . TRBV9 . CASSVDGSSGNTIYF TGTGCCAGCAGCGTAGACGGGAGCTCTGGAAACACCATATATTTT
TRBJ1-1 . TRBV6-5 . CASSYAVTNTEAFF TGTGCCAGCAGTTACGCCGTAACGAACACTGAAGCTTTCTTT
TRBJ2-3 . TRBV12-5 . CASGLLLESSTDTQYF TGTGCTAGTGGTTTGTTATTGGAGTCTAGCACAGATACGCAGTATTTT
TRBJ1-1 few TRBV9 . CASSVDPQFEAFF TGTGCCAGCAGCGTAGACCCTCAATTTGAAGCTTTCTTT
TRBJ2-7 . TRBV6-5 . CASSYSSGEQYF TGTGCCAGCAGTTACTCCTCCGGCGAGCAGTACTTC
TRBJ2-2 . TRBV29-1 TRBD1 CSVEGREGAKDTGELFF TGCAGCGTTGAAGGCCGCGAGGGGGCTAAGGACACCGGGGAGCTGTTTTTT
TRBJ2-7 . TRBV27 . CASRGGTHYEQYF TGTGCCAGCAGAGGGGGGACCCACTACGAGCAGTACTTC
TRBJ2-3 . TRBV10-1 . CASSDWDTSTDTQYF TGCGCCAGCAGTGATTGGGACACTTCCACAGATACGCAGTATTTT
TRBJ1-4 . TRBV11-2 . CASSSPREKLFF TGTGCCAGCAGCTCCCCGCGGGAAAAACTGTTTTTT
TRBJ2-7 . TRBV4-1 TRBD2 CASSQVRLAGVYEQYF TGCGCCAGCAGCCAAGTGAGGCTAGCGGGAGTATACGAGCAGTACTTC
TRBJ2-1 . TRBV5-8 . CASSWEGYRLNNEQFF TGTGCCAGCAGCTGGGAAGGATACCGCCTAAACAATGAGCAGTTCTTC
TRBJ1-1 . TRBV7-6 . CASSLAGGSFTEAFF TGTGCCAGCAGCTTAGCCGGCGGGAGTTTCACTGAAGCTTTCTTT
TRBJ2-2 . TRBV7-8 TRBD2 CASSLRGSGRLNTGELFF TGTGCCAGCAGCTTAAGGGGTAGCGGGAGGTTGAACACCGGGGAGCTGTTTTTT
TRBJ1-4 . TRBV6-5 TRBD1 CASSQGAANEKLFF TGTGCCAGCAGCCAGGGGGCTGCTAATGAAAAACTGTTTTTT
TRBJ1-4 . TRBV4-3 TRBD1 CASSQVPGTAYEKLFF TGCGCCAGCAGCCAAGTCCCCGGGACAGCTTATGAAAAACTGTTTTTT
TRBJ1-5 . TRBV7-9 . CASSLGWTDNQPQHF TGTGCCAGCAGCTTAGGCTGGACAGACAATCAGCCCCAGCATTTT
TRBJ2-2 . TRBV9 TRBD2 CASRELAGGPTGELFF TGTGCCAGCAGGGAACTAGCGGGGGGGCCCACCGGGGAGCTGTTTTTT
TRBJ2-5 . TRBV7-9 TRBD2 CASSLGLVKETQYF TGTGCCAGCAGCTTGGGACTAGTAAAAGAGACCCAGTACTTC
TRBJ1-4 . TRBV7-6 TRBD1 CASSSLQGTNEKLFF TGTGCCAGCAGCTCTTTACAGGGGACTAATGAAAAACTGTTTTTT
TRBJ2-7 . TRBV19 . CASSIYGYEQYF TGTGCCAGTAGTATATACGGCTACGAGCAGTACTTC
TRBJ1-6 . TRBV7-9 . CASSLEARGRNSPLHF TGTGCCAGCAGCTTAGAGGCTCGGGGAAGGAATTCACCCCTCCACTTT
TRBJ1-2 . TRBV15 . CATSRDRVGAGYTF TGTGCCACCAGCAGAGATCGAGTAGGGGCTGGCTACACCTTC
TRBJ2-2 once TRBV10-1 . CASSGPNVGTGELFF TGCGCCAGCAGTGGACCGAATGTGGGAACCGGGGAGCTGTTTTTT
TRBJ2-3 . TRBV11-2 . CASSPPDGIFTDTQYF TGTGCCAGCAGCCCTCCGGACGGGATTTTCACAGATACGCAGTATTTT
TRBJ2-1 . TRBV9 . CASSVDGGAGEGEQFF TGTGCCAGCAGCGTAGACGGTGGAGCAGGGGAGGGTGAGCAGTTCTTC
TRBJ2-1 . TRBV27 TRBD2 CASSFTSGSTYNEQFF TGTGCCAGCAGTTTCACTAGCGGGAGTACCTACAATGAGCAGTTCTTC
TRBJ2-1 . TRBV4-1 . CASSPRDINNEQFF TGCGCCAGCAGCCCCCGGGACATTAACAATGAGCAGTTCTTC
TRBJ2-7 . TRBV9 . CASSGRGVEQYF TGTGCCAGCAGCGGGAGGGGGGTCGAGCAGTACTTC
TRBJ2-5 . TRBV10-3 . CAIRAEAETQYF TGTGCCATCAGGGCAGAAGCGGAGACCCAGTACTTC
TRBJ2-1 . TRBV7-8 . CASSLAVSSDEQFF TGTGCCAGCAGCTTAGCAGTCAGTTCCGATGAGCAGTTCTTC
TRBJ2-7 . TRBV5-1 TRBD2 CASSITSGRAFEQYF TGCGCCAGCAGCATAACTAGCGGGAGGGCCTTCGAGCAGTACTTC
TRBJ2-5 few TRBV7-9 . CASTRSSGAQETQYF TGTGCCAGCACCCGGTCAAGTGGGGCTCAAGAGACCCAGTACTTC
TRBJ2-7 . TRBV5-4 . CASRARDSGYEQYF TGTGCCAGCAGGGCCCGGGACTCGGGCTACGAGCAGTACTTC
TRBJ2-7 . TRBV28 TRBD1 CASSSDRVYEQYF TGTGCCAGCAGTTCGGACAGGGTGTACGAGCAGTACTTC
TRBJ2-7 . TRBV6-5 TRBD1 CASSLGTGIYEQYF TGTGCCAGCAGCCTCGGGACAGGGATCTACGAGCAGTACTTC
TRBJ2-1 . TRBV7-8 TRBD2 CASSFELAGIYEQFF TGTGCCAGCAGCTTTGAGCTAGCGGGGATCTATGAGCAGTTCTTC